The 27 T cell receptor beta chains below come from one sample, sequenced in a study of a mutant IDH1 vaccine in newly diagnosed glioma. Their antigen targets remain unknown. The time point is: week 35, safety follow-up. Mutant IDH1 20-mer peptide, at 300 ug, made up each vaccine dose, with topical imiquimod. Profiling relied on immunoSEQ multiplex PCR, and the TCRdb table lists in-frame clones only, not all of them. The data show under 50,000 clones, 88% seen once. Source: PBMCs, taken from a glioma patient whose treatment included an IDH1 peptide vaccine. The source of these receptors is a woman aged 35 to 49 with glioma.

The chain recombines TRBV27 with TRBJ1-2; the match to TRBD1 covers 8 bases. The J segment lost 4 bases and the V segment lost 4 bases, leaving 2 bases of the junction unmatched. The CDR3 has 13 residues. Germline V CDR1 and CDR2: MNHEY, SMNVEV (reference sequence). This chain's CDR3 is CASSSGGGYGYTF. For the CDR3, the DNA is TGTGCCAGCAGTTCAGGGGGCGGCTATGGCTACACCTTC.

This clone was detected a few times. V and J are TRBV6-1 and TRBJ1-1; D unclear. The CDR3 loop spans 13 amino acids. The germline CDR1 and CDR2 sequences are MNHNS and SASEGT. The germline V and J ends were trimmed by 4 bases and 0 bases, with 6 bases remaining between them. CDR3 coding DNA: TGTGCCAGCAGTGTGGAGGTGAACACTGAAGCTTTCTTT. Protein product: CASSVEVNTEAFF.

The CDR3 region is CASSQLQGEYYGYTF. For the CDR3, the DNA is TGTGCCAGCAGTCAGCTACAAGGAGAGTACTATGGCTACACCTTC. J is TRBJ1-2 and V is TRBV6-5; D is uncertain. The CDR3 has 15 amino acids. The V and J ends lost 5 bases and 3 bases respectively, with 16 bases between them. The germline gives CDR1 MNHEY, CDR2 SVGAGI.

The chain uses TRBV5-1 and TRBJ2-7, with D possibly being TRBD2 (5 bases). The CDR3 covers 14 residues. V lost 0 bases to trimming and J lost 5 bases, with 12 bases between them. CDR1 and CDR2 from the germline V gene are SGHRS and YFSETQ. CDR3 in amino acids: CASSLGGFGDEQYF. CDR3 DNA sequence: TGCGCCAGCAGCTTGGGAGGGTTCGGGGACGAGCAGTACTTC.

V and J are TRBV7-9 and TRBJ2-7; 10 bases match TRBD2. This CDR3 is 14 amino acids long. Germline CDR1 SEHNR, CDR2 FQNEAQ (reference sequence). Germline trimming cut 5 bases from V and 4 bases from J; bases unmatched to any gene: 5. CDR3 sequence reads: CASSQSSGGYEQYF. In DNA, the CDR3 is TGTGCCAGCAGCCAATCTAGCGGGGGATACGAGCAGTACTTC.

The CDR3 coding sequence is TGTGCCATCAGTCAGACAGGGAGTGATGGCTACACCTTC. It translates to CAISQTGSDGYTF. The chain uses TRBV10-3 and TRBJ1-2, with 7 nucleotides matching TRBD1. Unmatched junction bases numbered 6, after V lost 5 bases and J lost 6 bases. The germline CDR1 and CDR2 sequences are ENHRY and SYGVKD. The CDR3 extends over 13 amino acids.

The CDR3 region is CASSLVTGGEAFF. For the CDR3, the DNA is TGTGCCAGCAGCTTAGTCACAGGGGGTGAAGCTTTCTTT. The chain couples TRBV11-2 to TRBJ1-1; 8 bases are a match to TRBD1. The germline CDR1 and CDR2 sequences are SGHAT and FQNNGV. Losses at the gene ends were 1 base for V and 7 bases for J; bases not matched to a gene: 2. The CDR3 extends over 13 amino acids.

Relative to its sample, this clone is medium-sized. The chain is built from TRBV5-1 and TRBJ2-5, with 10 nucleotides matching TRBD2. The CDR3 sequence is 16 residues long. Per the germline V gene, CDR1 is SGHRS and CDR2 is YFSETQ. The ends lost 3 bases at V and 5 bases at J; junction bases unmatched: 10. The CDR3 DNA follows: TGCGCCAGCAGCTACGGCTGGAGCGGGGGGGCGGAGACCCAGTACTTC. Amino acid sequence: CASSYGWSGGAETQYF.

This sequence joins TRBV29-1 and TRBJ1-1; 12 bases match TRBD1. The CDR3 runs to 12 residues. Germline-derived CDR1 and CDR2 are SQVTM and ANQGSEA. J was trimmed by 7 bases and V by 6 bases; bases with no gene match: 3. CDR3 nucleotides: TGCAGCGTGGGGACAGGGGGCAATGAAGCTTTCTTT. Its translation: CSVGTGGNEAFF.

The chain is built from TRBV5-5 and TRBJ1-2; D call uncertain. V was shortened by 4 bases and J by 8 bases, with 15 bases between the two germline ends. The CDR3 loop spans 13 amino acids. CDR1 SGHKS and CDR2 YYEKEE come from the germline V gene (reference sequence). This chain's CDR3 is CASSLFGSQGYTF. DNA for the CDR3: TGTGCCAGCAGCCTGTTCGGCAGTCAAGGCTACACCTTC.

The V call is TRBV7-9, the J call TRBJ2-1, with 9 bases matching TRBD1. Per the germline V gene, CDR1 is SEHNR and CDR2 is FQNEAQ (reference sequence). This CDR3 region has 15 residues. V lost 5 bases to trimming and J lost 4 bases; unmatched junction nucleotides: 6. The CDR3 loop reads CASSQGQGDYNEQFF. The CDR3 DNA is TGTGCCAGCAGCCAGGGACAGGGCGATTACAATGAGCAGTTCTTC. The full variable domain, completed using reference TRBV7-9 and TRBJ2-1, is DTGVSQNPRHKITKRGQNVTFRCDPISEHNRLYWYRQTLGQGPEFLTYFQNEAQLEKSRLLSDRFSAERPKGSFSTLEIQRTEQGDSAMYLCASSQGQGDYNEQFFGPGTRLTVL.

This chain links TRBV7-9 with TRBJ2-5; TRBD2 matches 8 bases. This CDR3 has 14 residues. Germline-derived CDR1 and CDR2 are SEHNR and FQNEAQ (reference sequence). Trimming cost V 4 bases and J 4 bases; bases outside gene matches: 5. The CDR3 sequence: CASSSPGTRETQYF. In nucleotides, the CDR3 is TGTGCCAGCAGCTCCCCCGGGACTAGAGAGACCCAGTACTTC.

J is TRBJ2-1 and V is TRBV5-4; 11 nucleotides align to TRBD2. Per germline, CDR1 SGHNT and CDR2 YYREEE (reference sequence). V lost 1 base, J lost 12 bases, and 9 bases stayed unmatched. This CDR3 spans 15 amino acids. CDR3 sequence reads: CASSLIAGGLSGQFF. CDR3 nucleotides: TGTGCCAGCAGCTTGATAGCGGGGGGGCTCTCAGGGCAGTTCTTC.

The gene calls are TRBV18 and TRBJ1-2, with 7 bases that match TRBD1. V lost 3 bases and J lost 6; bases outside the gene matches: 10. CDR1 and CDR2 (germline): KGHSH, LQKENI. The CDR3 runs to 15 residues. The CDR3 loop reads CASSPESTGSDGYTF. In DNA, the CDR3 is TGTGCCAGCTCACCCGAATCGACAGGGTCGGATGGCTACACCTTC.

This clone was observed a single time. The chain is built from TRBV27 and TRBJ2-2, with 9 bases that match TRBD1. Unmatched junction bases numbered 4, after V lost 2 bases and J lost 3 bases. The germline V gene has CDR1 MNHEY and CDR2 SMNVEV (reference sequence). The CDR3 runs to 16 residues. This chain's CDR3 is CASSLAGTGYTGELFF. As DNA, the CDR3 is TGTGCCAGCAGTTTAGCCGGGACAGGGTACACCGGGGAGCTGTTTTTT.

The CDR3: CASSVLAGSGDTQYF. Written as DNA, the CDR3 is TGTGCCAGCAGCGTGCTTGCGGGATCGGGGGATACGCAGTATTTT. This sequence joins TRBV5-5 and TRBJ2-3; TRBD2 might be the D (6 bases). The CDR3 consists of 15 residues. Germline lookup yields CDR1 SGHKS and CDR2 YYEKEE (reference sequence). Trimming removed 4 bases at V and 6 bases at J, with 18 bases between. Full variable domain (missing parts from reference TRBV5-5 and TRBJ2-3): DAGVTQSPTHLIKTRGQQVTLRCSPISGHKSVSWYQQVLGQGPQFIFQYYEKEERGRGNFPDRFSARQFPNYSSELNVNALLLGDSALYLCASSVLAGSGDTQYFGPGTRLTVL.

The chain couples TRBV4-2 to TRBJ2-3, with 12 bases aligning to TRBD2. The CDR3 extends over 19 amino acids. Germline trimming cut 1 base from V and 5 bases from J; bases unmatched to any gene: 13. CDR1 and CDR2 (germline): LGHNA, YNFKEQ. Written as DNA, the CDR3 is TGTGCCAGCAGCCAAGCTCTGACTAGCGGGGGCGACTTCCGAGATACGCAGTATTTT. Amino acid sequence: CASSQALTSGGDFRDTQYF.

The rearrangement links TRBV18 to TRBJ2-4, with D possibly TRBD2 on 6 matching bases. Trimming took off 3 bases at V and 1 base at J, with 13 bases between the two ends. Germline lookup yields CDR1 KGHSH and CDR2 LQKENI. The CDR3 sequence is 16 residues long. The CDR3 loop is CASSPLQEGAKNIQYF. CDR3 nucleotide sequence: TGTGCCAGCTCACCCTTACAGGAGGGGGCCAAAAACATTCAGTACTTC.

The chain couples TRBV13 to TRBJ2-2; 9 nucleotides align to TRBD1. The length of the CDR3 is 18 residues. After removal of 3 bases from V and 3 bases from J, the junction contained 11 bases not matched to a gene. CDR1 is PRHDT, CDR2 FYEKMQ, per germline (reference sequence). As DNA, the CDR3 is TGTGCCAGCAGCTTGCGAGTACCCGGGACAGGGTACACCGGGGAGCTGTTTTTT. Translating gives CASSLRVPGTGYTGELFF. Looking up the rest from reference TRBV13 and TRBJ2-2 gives the full variable domain: AAGVIQSPRHLIKEKRETATLKCYPIPRHDTVYWYQQGPGQDPQFLISFYEKMQSDKGSIPDRFSAQQFSDYHSELNMSSLELGDSALYFCASSLRVPGTGYTGELFFGEGSRLTVL.

The rearrangement uses TRBV7-2 and TRBJ1-4; D remains ambiguous. The germline V gene has CDR1 SGHTA and CDR2 FQGNSA. V dropped 2 bases and J dropped 1 base, with 5 bases sitting between them. CDR3 length: 14 residues. The DNA of the CDR3 is TGTGCCAGCAGCTTAATAGGAACTAATGAAAAACTGTTTTTT. Its protein product is CASSLIGTNEKLFF. Filled out from reference TRBV7-2 and TRBJ1-4, the complete variable domain reads GAGVSQSPSNKVTEKGKDVELRCDPISGHTALYWYRQSLGQGLEFLIYFQGNSAPDKSGLPSDRFSAERTGGSVSTLTIQRTQQEDSAVYLCASSLIGTNEKLFFGSGTQLSVL.

V gene TRBV5-8 combines with J gene TRBJ2-1, with a tentative D call TRBD2 (6 bases). The V gene lost 1 base and the J gene lost 1 base, with 9 bases spanning the gap. Germline V gives CDR1 SGHTS, CDR2 YDEGEE. The CDR3 runs to 15 residues. The CDR3: CASSLQAGSYNEQFF. CDR3 bases: TGTGCCAGCAGCTTGCAGGCGGGGTCCTACAATGAGCAGTTCTTC. The variable domain in full, completed from reference TRBV5-8 and TRBJ2-1, reads EAGVTQSPTHLIKTRGQQATLRCSPISGHTSVYWYQQALGLGLQFLLWYDEGEERNRGNFPPRFSGRQFPNYSSELNVNALELEDSALYLCASSLQAGSYNEQFFGPGTRLTVL.

The rearrangement links TRBV5-1 to TRBJ2-5; D may be TRBD1 (6 bases). The V end was cut by 4 bases, the J end by 3 bases, with 13 bases between. This CDR3 is built from 14 residues. CDR1 SGHRS and CDR2 YFSETQ come from the germline V gene. CDR3 residues: CASSPGTPKETQYF. In nucleotides, the CDR3 is TGCGCCAGCAGCCCGGGGACACCTAAAGAGACCCAGTACTTC.

The chain carries TRBV5-1 and TRBJ2-5, with TRBD1 matching 9 bases. Germline V gene data show CDR1 as SGHRS and CDR2 as YFSETQ. Trimming took 5 bases from V and 3 from J; bases not matched to a gene: 2. The CDR3 covers 13 residues. The CDR3: CASRWTGEETQYF. The CDR3 DNA follows: TGCGCCAGCAGATGGACAGGGGAAGAGACCCAGTACTTC.

The rearrangement uses TRBV20-1 and TRBJ2-5; no firm D call. Looked up from germline, CDR1 is DFQATT and CDR2 is SNEGSKA (reference sequence). V was trimmed by 8 bases and J by 5 bases, leaving 12 bases between them. The CDR3 length is 11 residues. The CDR3, as DNA: TGCAGTTCCGGGCTTCGGGAGACCCAGTACTTC. It yields the protein CSSGLRETQYF.

This clone was seen just once. V is TRBV5-4 and J is TRBJ2-5; D is unclear. Looked up from germline, CDR1 is SGHNT and CDR2 is YYREEE (reference sequence). The germline V and J ends were trimmed by 0 bases and 2 bases, with 11 bases remaining between them. The CDR3 spans 15 residues. CDR3 loop: CASSLAGPRQETQYF. The CDR3 bases are TGTGCCAGCAGCTTGGCCGGCCCACGGCAAGAGACCCAGTACTTC.

On this clone: A read error may produce the germline difference seen at one junction end. This chain connects TRBV7-7 to TRBJ2-3, with TRBD2 matching 7 bases. This CDR3 is 14 amino acids long. Germline V gene data show CDR1 as SSHAT and CDR2 as FNYEAQ (reference sequence). CDR3 coding DNA: TGTGCTAGCAGTCAGCGGGGCAACACAGATACGCAGTATTTT. Translated, it gives CASSQRGNTDTQYF.

This clone occurred once. The rearrangement uses TRBV18 and TRBJ1-4, with TRBD1 as a possible D gene (5 bases). Germline CDR1 is KGHSH and CDR2 is LQKENI. Between the trimmed V and J ends, which lost 2 bases and 8 bases, there was a span of 15 bases. The length of the CDR3 is 15 residues. CDR3 nucleotides: TGTGCCAGCTCACCATTTAACCAGGGAGGGGAAAAACTGTTTTTT. Amino acids: CASSPFNQGGEKLFF. The full variable domain, completed using reference TRBV18 and TRBJ1-4, is NAGVMQNPRHLVRRRGQEARLRCSPMKGHSHVYWYRQLPEEGLKFMVYLQKENIIDESGMPKERFSAEFPKEGPSILRIQQVVRGDSAAYFCASSPFNQGGEKLFFGSGTQLSVL.